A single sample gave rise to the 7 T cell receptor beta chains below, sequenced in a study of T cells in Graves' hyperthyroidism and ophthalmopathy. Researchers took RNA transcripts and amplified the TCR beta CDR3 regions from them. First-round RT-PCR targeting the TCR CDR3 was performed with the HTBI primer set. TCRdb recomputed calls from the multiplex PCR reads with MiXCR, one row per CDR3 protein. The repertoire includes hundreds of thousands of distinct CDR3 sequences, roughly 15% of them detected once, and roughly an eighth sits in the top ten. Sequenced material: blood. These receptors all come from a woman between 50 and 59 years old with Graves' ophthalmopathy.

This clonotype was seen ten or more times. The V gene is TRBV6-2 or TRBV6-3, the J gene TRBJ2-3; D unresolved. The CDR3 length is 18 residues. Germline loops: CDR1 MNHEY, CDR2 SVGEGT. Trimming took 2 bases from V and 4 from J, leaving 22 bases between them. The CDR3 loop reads CASSYHITRTEGADTQYF. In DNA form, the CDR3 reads TGTGCCAGCAGTTACCACATAACCCGGACGGAAGGAGCAGATACGCAGTATTTT.

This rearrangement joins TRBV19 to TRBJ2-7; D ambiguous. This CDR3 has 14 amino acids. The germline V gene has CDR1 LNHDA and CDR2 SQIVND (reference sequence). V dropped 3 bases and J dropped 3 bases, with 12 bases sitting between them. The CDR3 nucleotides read TGTGCCAGTAGTATTGGTCAGGCCGTCTACGAGCAGTACTTC. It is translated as CASSIGQAVYEQYF.

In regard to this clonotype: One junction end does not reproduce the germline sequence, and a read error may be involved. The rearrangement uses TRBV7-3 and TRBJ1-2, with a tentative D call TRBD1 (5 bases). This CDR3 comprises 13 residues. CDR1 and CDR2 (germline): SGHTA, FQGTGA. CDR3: CASSLGAVYGYAF. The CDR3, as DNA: TGTGCCAGCAGCTTAGGGGCTGTCTATGGCTACGCCTTC.

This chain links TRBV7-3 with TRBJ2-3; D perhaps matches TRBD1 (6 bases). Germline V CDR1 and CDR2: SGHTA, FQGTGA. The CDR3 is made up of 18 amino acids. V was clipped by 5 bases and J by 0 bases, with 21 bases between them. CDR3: CASSPGQGRLYSTDTQYF. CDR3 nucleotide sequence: TGTGCCAGCAGCCCTGGGCAGGGGAGATTATATAGCACAGATACGCAGTATTTT.

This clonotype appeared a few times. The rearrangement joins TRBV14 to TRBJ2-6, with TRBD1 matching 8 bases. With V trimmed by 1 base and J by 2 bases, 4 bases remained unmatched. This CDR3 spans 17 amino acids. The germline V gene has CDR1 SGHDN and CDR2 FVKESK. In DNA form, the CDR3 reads TGTGCCAGCAGCCAAGTCCAGGGGGCGCCTGGGGCCAACGTCCTGACTTTC. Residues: CASSQVQGAPGANVLTF.

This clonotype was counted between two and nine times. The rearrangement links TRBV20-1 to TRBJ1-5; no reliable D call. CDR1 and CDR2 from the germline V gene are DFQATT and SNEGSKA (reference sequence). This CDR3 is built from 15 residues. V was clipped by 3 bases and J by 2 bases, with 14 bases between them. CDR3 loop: CSASLSGYGNQPQHF. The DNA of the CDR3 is TGCAGTGCTAGTTTATCTGGGTATGGCAATCAGCCCCAGCATTTT.

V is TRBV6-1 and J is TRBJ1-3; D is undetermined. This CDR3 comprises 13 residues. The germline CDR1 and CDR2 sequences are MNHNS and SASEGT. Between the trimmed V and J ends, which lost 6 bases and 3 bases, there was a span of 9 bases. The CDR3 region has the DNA TGTGCCAGCAGCTCCGGATATGGAAACACCATATATTTT. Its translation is CASSSGYGNTIYF.